The entry below gives a single T cell receptor (beta chain) sequence along with its context. Clones were sequenced by immunoSEQ multiplex PCR, and TCRdb holds only the in-frame ones, with some missing. This table has 200,000 to 250,000 clones, roughly four fifths appearing once. CDR1 is LGHNA and CDR2 is YSLEER in the germline V gene. V shed 3 bases, J shed 5 bases, and the junction held 6 bases outside the gene matches. This CDR3 is 14 amino acids long. This record belongs to a study of blood T cell repertoires in COVID-19. The sample comprised peripheral blood. The chain links TRBV4-3 to TRBJ2-5; 7 bases line up with TRBD2. This TCR came from a woman of 80 years or more with COVID-19, enrolled during active disease. The CDR3 loop is CASSQRGSGETQYF. CDR3 nucleotide sequence: TGCGCCAGCAGCCAGCGGGGGTCAGGGGAGACCCAGTACTTC.